The rows below give T cell receptor beta chains drawn from one sample of a study of T-cell reconstitution after alpha-beta-depleted transplantation in children. MiXCR, applied by TCRdb to the PCR reads, yields one record per CDR3 protein. The sample has 700,000 to 950,000 distinct CDR3 sequences; 16% are singletons. The specimen comprised PBMCs, mostly from graft donor cells, sampled 360 days after TCRalphabeta/CD19-depleted stem cell transplant. The receptors stem from a male patient between 5 and 17 years old who had a stem cell transplant for acute lymphoblastic leukemia, so the T cells may come from the graft donor. The CDR3 runs from the conserved cysteine through the conserved F or W. The D gene is left open where the match is weak. The size field is filled for only some rows; it gives once, few, many or a size class.

D	J	length	size	V	DNA	CDR3
TRBD2	TRBJ2-7	13	many	TRBV20-1	TGCAGTGCTAGAAGAGCGGGGTCCTACGAGCAGTACTTC	CSARRAGSYEQYF
-	TRBJ2-5	16	-	TRBV7-9	TGTGCCAGGAGCCCTGGGCTAGGCGGGATCCAAGAGACCCAGTACTTC	CARSPGLGGIQETQYF
-	TRBJ1-1	15	few	TRBV5-1	TGCGCCAGCAGCTTGGCGACAGGTGGGGAGACTGAAGCTTTCTTT	CASSLATGGETEAFF
-	TRBJ2-2	14	few	TRBV13	TGTGCCAGCAGCCCCCCGGGGAAGGCGGGGGAGCTGTTTTTT	CASSPPGKAGELFF
-	TRBJ2-1	12	few	TRBV3-1	TGTGCCAGCAGCCATGTTCTGAATGAGCAGTTCTTC	CASSHVLNEQFF
TRBD2	TRBJ2-1	17	-	TRBV9	TGTGCCAGCAGCGTAGCTGGTGCGGGAGTTTCGATAAGTGAGCAGTTCTTC	CASSVAGAGVSISEQFF
-	TRBJ2-5	15	-	TRBV9	TGTGCCAGCAGCGTAGTGGGGATACTACAAGAGACCCAGTACTTC	CASSVVGILQETQYF
-	TRBJ2-5	17	few	TRBV24-1	TGTGCCACCAGTGATCCCCCAGAGAGATCGTACCAAGAGACCCAGTACTTC	CATSDPPERSYQETQYF
-	TRBJ2-1	17	few	TRBV5-6	TGTGCCAGCAGCTCCCTCTTTGCGACAGATTCCTACAATGAGCAGTTCTTC	CASSSLFATDSYNEQFF
TRBD1	TRBJ1-6	14	-	TRBV11-2	TGTGCCAGCAGCACGTACAGGGGGAGCTCACCCCTCCACTTT	CASSTYRGSSPLHF
-	TRBJ1-1	13	-	TRBV27	TGTGCCAGCGGAGGGGGAGGATGGACTGAAGCTTTCTTT	CASGGGGWTEAFF
-	TRBJ2-7	12	-	TRBV7-2	TGTGCCAGACCAGGGAAAAAGGGCGAGCAGTACTTC	CARPGKKGEQYF
TRBD2	TRBJ2-5	16	few	TRBV12-3/TRBV12-4	TGTGCCAGCAGTCTGGGACTAGAGGGCGGCCAAGAGACCCAGTACTTC	CASSLGLEGGQETQYF
TRBD2	TRBJ2-1	15	many	TRBV29-1	TGCAGCGTGGGCAGCGGGAGGTACCCCTACAATGAGCAGTTCTTC	CSVGSGRYPYNEQFF
-	TRBJ1-1	13	-	TRBV10-3	TGTGCCTCCGGAGGGGCAGGGAACACTGAAGCTTTCTTT	CASGGAGNTEAFF
-	TRBJ2-1	12	-	TRBV5-1	TGCGCCAGCAGCTTGGCCGATAGGGAGCAGTTCTTC	CASSLADREQFF
TRBD2	TRBJ2-7	17	-	TRBV20-1	TGCAGTGCTAGAGACCTGAGAAGGGTAGCGGGAGTTTCCGAGCAGTACTTC	CSARDLRRVAGVSEQYF
TRBD1	TRBJ2-7	15	-	TRBV9	TGTGCCAGCAGTCCCGGGACAGGGGGTCTCCACGAGCAGTACTTC	CASSPGTGGLHEQYF
TRBD1	TRBJ2-2	16	-	TRBV5-1	TGCGCCAGCAGCTTGACGACAGGGGGGAGTACCGGGGAGCTGTTTTTT	CASSLTTGGSTGELFF
-	TRBJ1-4	14	few	TRBV18	TGTGCCAGCTCACCTTCCCCCGGAGGTGAAAAACTGTTTTTT	CASSPSPGGEKLFF
-	TRBJ2-7	15	few	TRBV15	TGTGCCACCAGCAGAGACCCCGGAACCTCCTACGAGCAGTACTTC	CATSRDPGTSYEQYF
-	TRBJ2-7	17	few	TRBV20-1	TGCAGTGCTAGTGCAGGAGAAATCAAGGTGGGGATATACGAGCAGTACTTC	CSASAGEIKVGIYEQYF
-	TRBJ2-1	12	-	TRBV6-6	TGTGCCAGCAGCCCCGACTGGGGTGAGCAGTTCTTC	CASSPDWGEQFF
TRBD2	TRBJ2-7	14	-	TRBV5-1	TGCGCCAGCAGCTTGGCCGCTAGCGGCTACGAGCAGTACTTC	CASSLAASGYEQYF
-	TRBJ2-1	14	-	TRBV24-1	TGTGCCACCAGTGGACACTCCGCCTACAATGAGCAGTTCTTC	CATSGHSAYNEQFF
TRBD1	TRBJ1-5	15	-	TRBV19	TGTGCCAGTAGTATCAGGACAGGGCGAGGTCAGCCCCAGCATTTT	CASSIRTGRGQPQHF
-	TRBJ2-5	16	-	TRBV7-9	TGTGCCAGCAGCTTAGCGATGGTAACTTTAAAAGAGACCCAGTACTTC	CASSLAMVTLKETQYF
-	TRBJ2-5	15	few	TRBV4-1	TGCGCCAGCAGCCCGAATCAGGGGGGTCAGGAGACCCAGTACTTC	CASSPNQGGQETQYF
-	TRBJ2-3	14	-	TRBV7-8	TGTGCCAGCAGCTTGGCGCAGGTCTTAGATACGCAGTATTTT	CASSLAQVLDTQYF
-	TRBJ2-1	11	few	TRBV5-1	TGCGCCAGTGGAACTCGGGGTGAGCAGTTCTTC	CASGTRGEQFF
TRBD2	TRBJ2-1	16	few	TRBV5-1	TGCGCCAGCAGCTTGGATTCGGGAGGGCCGTGGAATGAGCAGTTCTTC	CASSLDSGGPWNEQFF
-	TRBJ2-2	15	few	TRBV15	TGTGCCACCAGCAAGGGACGGACCCCAGGCGGGGAGCTGTTTTTT	CATSKGRTPGGELFF
-	TRBJ2-4	14	-	TRBV29-1	TGCAGCGTTTGCCGGGGAGAGGCCAAAAACATTCAGTACTTC	CSVCRGEAKNIQYF
-	TRBJ1-2	15	many	TRBV24-1	TGTGCCACCAGTGACTTTCGGGAAGAGGGCTATGGCTACACCTTC	CATSDFREEGYGYTF
-	TRBJ2-1	14	-	TRBV12-3/TRBV12-4	TGTGCCAGCCGGGGCGGTTTCGACTACAATGAGCAGTTCTTC	CASRGGFDYNEQFF
TRBD1	TRBJ2-3	16	-	TRBV11-1	TGTGCCAGCAGTGGGACAGCAGACTTTGGCGCGGATACGCAGTATTTT	CASSGTADFGADTQYF
-	TRBJ2-4	13	many	TRBV29-1	TGCAGCGTTGGGTACTTCACCAAAAACATTCAGTACTTC	CSVGYFTKNIQYF
TRBD2	TRBJ2-1	17	many	TRBV4-1	TGCGCCAGCAGCCAAGGCCCGGGACTAGCGGGAGGGATTGAGCAGTTCTTC	CASSQGPGLAGGIEQFF
-	TRBJ2-2	15	few	TRBV11-2	TGTGCCAGCAGAACCGGGACGGTAAACACCGGGGAGCTGTTTTTT	CASRTGTVNTGELFF
-	TRBJ1-5	16	few	TRBV28	TGTGCCAGCAGTTCCTCGACAGACGATAGCAATCAGCCCCAGCATTTT	CASSSSTDDSNQPQHF
-	TRBJ2-2	15	-	TRBV10-3	TGTGCCATCAGTGATCCGGGACCCCACACCGGGGAGCTGTTTTTT	CAISDPGPHTGELFF
-	TRBJ2-1	17	few	TRBV6-1	TGTGCCAGCAGTGAATGGGTGGGAGGGGGTCCCTACAATGAGCAGTTCTTC	CASSEWVGGGPYNEQFF
-	TRBJ2-7	16	-	TRBV27	TGTGCCAGCAGTCCGATTGGGGGGTCCCTATACTACGAGCAGTACTTC	CASSPIGGSLYYEQYF
-	TRBJ1-3	15	few	TRBV5-1	TGCGCCAGCAGCTTTGACAGGTTTCGCGGAAACACCATATATTTT	CASSFDRFRGNTIYF
TRBD1	TRBJ2-2	15	many	TRBV12-3/TRBV12-4	TGTGCCAGCAGCCCAGGACAGGCTAGCACCGGGGAGCTGTTTTTT	CASSPGQASTGELFF
-	TRBJ2-7	11	many	TRBV29-1	TGCAGCGTCCCGGGAACTTACGAGCAGTACTTC	CSVPGTYEQYF
-	TRBJ2-1	16	-	TRBV5-1	TGCGCCAGCAGCTTGGGGGCAGGCTATAGAAAAAATGAGCAGTTCTTC	CASSLGAGYRKNEQFF
-	TRBJ2-7	16	-	TRBV7-9	TGTGCCAGCAGCCGCGCCCTCGGGGTTAGCACCTACGAGCAGTACTTC	CASSRALGVSTYEQYF
-	TRBJ2-7	16	-	TRBV12-3/TRBV12-4	TGTGCCAGCCAGCCCGGGGGGCCACCCTCCTCCTACGAGCAGTACTTC	CASQPGGPPSSYEQYF